The clone carrying this T cell receptor beta chain was detected many times. Its antigen is as yet unknown. Researchers made TCR beta libraries by using iRepertoire HTBI primers and running Arm-PCR on CDR3 regions. Authors' processing steps: Overall, samples carried 62 TRBV and more than 13 TRBJ segments. One entry per CDR3 protein results from TCRdb running MiXCR on the multiplex PCR reads. For this entry, the V and J calls and clone size follow TCRdb and not the study's own pipeline. The table lists fewer than 400,000 distinct CDR3 sequences, around 20% of them singletons. Time point specified: persistent/refractory GD, antithyroid drugs over 5 years with positive TRAb. The TCR library was made from RNA extracted from PBMCs. Trimming cost V 5 bases and J 8 bases, with 12 bases left between them. The CDR3 totals 13 residues. Germline loops: CDR1 MDHEN, CDR2 SYDVKM. These data are taken from a study of regulatory T cells in long-lasting Graves disease. Study-level information: To qualify as persistent, Graves' disease required over 5 years of antithyroid drugs with positive TSH receptor antibodies. Study-level points and caveats: There was favoring of TRBV28, TRBJ1-2 and TRBJ2-5 in persistent disease. Owing to a sample size that was small, accuracy may have been reduced.

The sample here was peripheral blood mononuclear cells (PBMCs), taken when the disease was refractory, from a patient treated with antithyroid drugs. This TCR was recovered from a female donor with Graves disease. The genes are TRBV28 and TRBJ1-4; a weak D match, TRBD1 (6 bases). Here the CDR3 DNA reads TGTGCCAGCAGTCGAGGGGGTCTGGAAAAACTGTTTTTT. It translates to CASSRGGLEKLFF.